The TCR beta chain under discussion was sequenced for a study of regulatory T cells in long-lasting Graves disease. Time point here: newly diagnosed GD, antithyroid drugs for less than 3 months. PBMCs provided the RNA from which the TCR library was made. At least ten counts were recorded for this clonotype. Germline V gene data show CDR1 as SGHAT and CDR2 as FQNNGV. This CDR3 comprises 15 residues. The ends were cut back, 1 base at V and 5 bases at J, with 11 bases in the middle. In building TCR beta libraries, iRepertoire HTBI primers were used together with Arm-PCR of CDR3 regions. Via MiXCR, TCRdb re-called the multiplex PCR reads, giving one row per CDR3 protein. The table has hundreds of thousands of distinct CDR3 sequences, approximately 16% seen once; the top ten hold around 25%. In addition, the sample was reused for a study of T cells in Graves' hyperthyroidism and ophthalmopathy. This second study notes: Pregnant or lactating patients were excluded, as were those with uncontrolled infection or other autoimmune disease.

The clonotype was recovered from a woman aged 35-65 years with Graves disease. The chain joins TRBV11-2 to TRBJ1-4; unclear D gene. The input for sequencing was peripheral blood mononuclear cells (PBMCs), taken at new diagnosis, from a patient treated with antithyroid drugs. The CDR3 region is CASSLGLFTNEKLFF. The CDR3 nucleotides are TGTGCCAGCAGCTTAGGTTTATTCACCAATGAAAAACTGTTTTTT.